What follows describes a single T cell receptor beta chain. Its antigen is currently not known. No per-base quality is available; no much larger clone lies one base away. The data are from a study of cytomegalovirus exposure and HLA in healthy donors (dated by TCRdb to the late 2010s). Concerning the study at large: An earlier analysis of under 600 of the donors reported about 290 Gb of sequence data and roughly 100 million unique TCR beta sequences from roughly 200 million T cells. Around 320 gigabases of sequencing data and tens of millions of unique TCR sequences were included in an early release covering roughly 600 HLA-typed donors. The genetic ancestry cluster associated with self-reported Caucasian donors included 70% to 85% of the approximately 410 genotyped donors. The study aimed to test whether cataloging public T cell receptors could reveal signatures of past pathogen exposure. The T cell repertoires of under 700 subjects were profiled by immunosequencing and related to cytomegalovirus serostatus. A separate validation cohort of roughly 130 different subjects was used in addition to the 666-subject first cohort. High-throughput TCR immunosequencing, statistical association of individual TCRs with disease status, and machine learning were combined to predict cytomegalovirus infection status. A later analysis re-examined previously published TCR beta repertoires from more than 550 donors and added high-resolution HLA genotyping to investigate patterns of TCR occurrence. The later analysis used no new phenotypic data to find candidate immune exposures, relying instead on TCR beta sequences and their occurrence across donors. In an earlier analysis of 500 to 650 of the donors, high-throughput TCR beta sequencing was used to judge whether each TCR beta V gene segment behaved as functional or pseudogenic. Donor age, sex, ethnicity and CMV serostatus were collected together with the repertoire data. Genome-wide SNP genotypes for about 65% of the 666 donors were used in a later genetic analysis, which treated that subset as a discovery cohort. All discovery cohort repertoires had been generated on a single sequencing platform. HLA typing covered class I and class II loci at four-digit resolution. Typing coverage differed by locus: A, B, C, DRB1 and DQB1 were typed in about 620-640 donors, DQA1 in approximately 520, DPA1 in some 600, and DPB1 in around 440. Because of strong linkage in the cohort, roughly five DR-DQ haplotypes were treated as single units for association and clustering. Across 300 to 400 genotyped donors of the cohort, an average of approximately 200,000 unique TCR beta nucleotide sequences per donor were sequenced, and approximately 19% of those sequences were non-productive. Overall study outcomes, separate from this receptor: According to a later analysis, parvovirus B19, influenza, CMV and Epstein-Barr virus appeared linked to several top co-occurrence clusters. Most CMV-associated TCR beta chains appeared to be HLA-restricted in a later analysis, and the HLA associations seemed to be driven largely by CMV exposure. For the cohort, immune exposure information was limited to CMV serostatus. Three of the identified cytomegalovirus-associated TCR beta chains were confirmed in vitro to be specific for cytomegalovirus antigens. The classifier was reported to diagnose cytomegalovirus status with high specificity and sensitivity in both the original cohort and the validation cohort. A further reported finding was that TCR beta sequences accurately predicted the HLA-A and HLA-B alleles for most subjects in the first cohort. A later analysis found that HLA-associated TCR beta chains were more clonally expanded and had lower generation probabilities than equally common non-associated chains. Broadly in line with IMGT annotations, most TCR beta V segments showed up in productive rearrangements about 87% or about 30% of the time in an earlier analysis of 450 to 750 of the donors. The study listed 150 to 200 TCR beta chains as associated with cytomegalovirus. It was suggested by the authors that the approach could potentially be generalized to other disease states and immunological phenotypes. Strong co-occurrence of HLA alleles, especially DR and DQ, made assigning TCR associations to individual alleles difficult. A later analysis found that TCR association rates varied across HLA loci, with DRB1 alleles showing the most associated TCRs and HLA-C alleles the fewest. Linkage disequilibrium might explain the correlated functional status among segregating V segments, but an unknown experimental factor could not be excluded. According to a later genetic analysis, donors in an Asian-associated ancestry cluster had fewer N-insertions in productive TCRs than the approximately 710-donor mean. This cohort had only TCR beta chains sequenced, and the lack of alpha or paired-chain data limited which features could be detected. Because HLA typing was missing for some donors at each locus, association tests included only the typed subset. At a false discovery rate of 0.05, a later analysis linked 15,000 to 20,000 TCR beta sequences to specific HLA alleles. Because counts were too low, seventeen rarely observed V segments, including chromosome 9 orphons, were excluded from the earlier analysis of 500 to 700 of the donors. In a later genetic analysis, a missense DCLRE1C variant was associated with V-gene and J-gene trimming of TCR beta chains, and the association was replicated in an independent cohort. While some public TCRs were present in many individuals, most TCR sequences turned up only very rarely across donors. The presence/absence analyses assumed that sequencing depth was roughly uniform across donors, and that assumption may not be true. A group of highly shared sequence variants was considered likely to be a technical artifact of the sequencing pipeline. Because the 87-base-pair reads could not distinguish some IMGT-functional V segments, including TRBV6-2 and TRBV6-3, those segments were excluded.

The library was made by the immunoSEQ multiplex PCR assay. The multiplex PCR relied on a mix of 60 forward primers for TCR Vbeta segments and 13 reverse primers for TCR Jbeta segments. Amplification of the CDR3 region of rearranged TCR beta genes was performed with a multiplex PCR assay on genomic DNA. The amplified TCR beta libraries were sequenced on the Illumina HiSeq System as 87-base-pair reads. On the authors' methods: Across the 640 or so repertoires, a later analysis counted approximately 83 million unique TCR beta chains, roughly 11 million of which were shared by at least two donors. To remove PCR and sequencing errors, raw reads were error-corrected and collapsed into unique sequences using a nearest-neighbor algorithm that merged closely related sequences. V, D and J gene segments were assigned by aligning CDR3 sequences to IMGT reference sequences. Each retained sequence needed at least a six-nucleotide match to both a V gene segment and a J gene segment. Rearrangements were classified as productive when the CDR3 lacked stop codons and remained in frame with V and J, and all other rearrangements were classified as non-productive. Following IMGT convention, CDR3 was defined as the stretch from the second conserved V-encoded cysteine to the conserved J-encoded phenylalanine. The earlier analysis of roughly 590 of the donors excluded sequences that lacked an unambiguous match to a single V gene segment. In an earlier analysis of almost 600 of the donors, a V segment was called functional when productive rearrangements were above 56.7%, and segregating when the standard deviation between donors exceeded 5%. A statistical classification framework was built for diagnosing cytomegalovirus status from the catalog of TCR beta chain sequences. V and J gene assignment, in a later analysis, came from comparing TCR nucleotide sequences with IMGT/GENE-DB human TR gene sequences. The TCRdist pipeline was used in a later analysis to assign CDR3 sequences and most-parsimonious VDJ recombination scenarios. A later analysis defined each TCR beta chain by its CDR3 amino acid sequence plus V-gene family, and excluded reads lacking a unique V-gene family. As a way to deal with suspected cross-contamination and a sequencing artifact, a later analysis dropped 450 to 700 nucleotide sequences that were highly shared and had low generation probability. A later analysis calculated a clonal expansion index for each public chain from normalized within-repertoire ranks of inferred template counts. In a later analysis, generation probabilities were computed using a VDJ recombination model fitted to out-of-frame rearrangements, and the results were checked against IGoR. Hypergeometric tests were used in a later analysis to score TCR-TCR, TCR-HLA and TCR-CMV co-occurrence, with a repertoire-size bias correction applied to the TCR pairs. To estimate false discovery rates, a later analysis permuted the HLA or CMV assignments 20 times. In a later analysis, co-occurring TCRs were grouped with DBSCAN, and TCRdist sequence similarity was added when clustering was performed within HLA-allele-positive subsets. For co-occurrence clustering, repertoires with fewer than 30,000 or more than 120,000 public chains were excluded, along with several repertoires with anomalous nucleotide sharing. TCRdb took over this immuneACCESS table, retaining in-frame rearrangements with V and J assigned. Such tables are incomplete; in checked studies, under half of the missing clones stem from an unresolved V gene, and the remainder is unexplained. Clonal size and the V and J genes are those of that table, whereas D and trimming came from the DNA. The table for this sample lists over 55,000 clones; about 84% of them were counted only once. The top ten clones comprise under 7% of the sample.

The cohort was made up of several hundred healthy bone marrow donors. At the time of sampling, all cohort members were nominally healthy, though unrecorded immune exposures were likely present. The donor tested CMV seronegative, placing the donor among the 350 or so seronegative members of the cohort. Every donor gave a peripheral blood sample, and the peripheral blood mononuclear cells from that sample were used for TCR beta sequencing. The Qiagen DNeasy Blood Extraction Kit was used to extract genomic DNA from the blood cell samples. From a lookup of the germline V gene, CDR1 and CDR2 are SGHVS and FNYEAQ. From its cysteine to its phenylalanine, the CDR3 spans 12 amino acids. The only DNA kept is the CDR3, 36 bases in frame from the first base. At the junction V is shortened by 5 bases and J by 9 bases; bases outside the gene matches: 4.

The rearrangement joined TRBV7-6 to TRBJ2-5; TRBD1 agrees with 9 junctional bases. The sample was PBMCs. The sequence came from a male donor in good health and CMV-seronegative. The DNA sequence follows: TGTGCCAGCAGCAAGGACAGGGGCGCCCAGTACTTC. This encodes CASSKDRGAQYF.